This TCR beta chain originates from a study of cytomegalovirus exposure and HLA in healthy donors. Findings and caveats of the study: Prediction of most subjects' HLA-A and HLA-B alleles by TCR beta sequences was reportedly accurate.

Looked up from germline, CDR1 is SGHTA and CDR2 is FQGNSA. This CDR3 has 15 residues. Trimming at V came to 6 bases and at J to 4 bases, leaving 10 bases not matched to a gene. As concerns this clone: The antigen is unknown.

With 60 Vbeta and 13 Jbeta primers, the PCR was carried out. Some clones are missing from TCRdb's copy, which holds only in-frame ones; the method was immunoSEQ multiplex PCR. This table has roughly 120,000 clones, 81% appearing once. The receptor comes from a woman in her 30s in good health and CMV-seronegative. The sample was PBMCs. V is TRBV7-2 and J is TRBJ1-2, with 8 bases aligning to TRBD1. The CDR3 loop is CASRSGGTGTYGYTF. CDR3 DNA: TGTGCCAGCAGATCCGGCGGGACAGGCACCTATGGCTACACCTTC.